The text below deals with one T cell receptor beta chain. What it binds is not known. Healthy bone marrow donors formed the donor group. The entry originates in a study of cytomegalovirus exposure and HLA in healthy donors. Regarding the study as a whole: Associated with HLA alleles at 0.05 false discovery rate in a later analysis were around 15,000 TCR beta sequences. Associated with cytomegalovirus, according to the listing, were fewer than 200 TCR beta chains. According to reports, the classifier identified cytomegalovirus status with high specificity and sensitivity.

PCR was performed using 60 Vbeta and 13 Jbeta primers. Profiled with immunoSEQ multiplex PCR; TCRdb holds only in-frame clones, not every one. The repertoire consists of 80,000 to 95,000 clones, with over 70% occurring once and the leading ten covering 5.5% to 7.5%. This TCR derives from a man younger than 35 in good health and CMV-seropositive. The sequencing sample was made of PBMCs.

CDR3 DNA: TGTGCCACCAGCGTAGAGGGGGCCAACGTCCTGACTTTC. Translating it yields CATSVEGANVLTF. The J gene is TRBJ2-6, the V gene TRBV15; no definite D call. V shed 5 bases and J shed 4 bases, with 6 bases lying between them. Germline CDR1 reads LNHNV; CDR2 reads YYDKDF (reference sequence). CDR3 length equals 13 residues. The full variable domain, with the rest looked up from reference TRBV15 and TRBJ2-6, is DAMVIQNPRYQVTQFGKPVTLSCSQTLNHNVMYWYQQKSSQAPKLLFHYYDKDFNNEADTPDNFQSRRPNTSFCFLDIRSPGLGDTAMYLCATSVEGANVLTFGAGSRLTVL.